Listed here are 10 T cell receptor beta chains from one sample, sequenced in a study of shared clonotypes between healthy human individuals. Profiled with immunoSEQ multiplex PCR; TCRdb holds only in-frame clones, not every one. The sample yields about 510,000 clones, over 60% seen once. The specimen sequenced was PBMCs. The receptors were sampled from a woman in her 40s in good health. Some clones in this sample may be carry-over from other donors' samples.

The V and J genes are TRBV15 and TRBJ2-7; no clear D. This CDR3 contains 13 residues. V was shortened by 4 bases and J by 3 bases, with 10 bases between the two germline ends. From germline, CDR1 is LNHNV and CDR2 YYDKDF (reference sequence). The chain's CDR3 is CATSKLMDYEQYF. In nucleotides, the CDR3 is TGTGCCACCAGCAAACTTATGGACTACGAGCAGTACTTC. The variable domain in full, with the rest retrieved from reference TRBV15 and TRBJ2-7, is DAMVIQNPRYQVTQFGKPVTLSCSQTLNHNVMYWYQQKSSQAPKLLFHYYDKDFNNEADTPDNFQSRRPNTSFCFLDIRSPGLGDTAMYLCATSKLMDYEQYFGPGTRLTVT.

The chain combines TRBV9 with TRBJ2-1; D unclear. CDR3 size: 16 residues. In germline, CDR1 is SGDLS, CDR2 YYNGEE. V lost 0 bases to trimming and J lost 7 bases, with 17 bases between them. The DNA for the CDR3 is TGTGCCAGCAGCGTAGGTCCTCGTATCGTGGGGAATGAGCAGTTCTTC. Its protein is CASSVGPRIVGNEQFF.

The V call is TRBV19, the J call TRBJ2-3, with 8 nucleotides matching TRBD2. The CDR3 has 15 amino acids. CDR1 is LNHDA, CDR2 SQIVND, per germline (reference sequence). V was clipped by 5 bases and J by 0 bases; unmatched bases: 4. CDR3: CASSWASGSTDTQYF. Written as DNA, the CDR3 is TGTGCCAGTAGTTGGGCTAGCGGGAGCACAGATACGCAGTATTTT.

This clone was picked up a small number of times. A much bigger clone sits one base away, suggesting this may be a read error. The rearrangement uses TRBV18 and TRBJ1-1; D is undetermined. The CDR3 runs 15 residues. CDR1 and CDR2 from the germline V gene are KGHSH and LQKENI. CDR3 nucleotides: TGTGCCAGCTCACCACTTGGGGATCTGAACACTAAAGCTTTCTTT. Protein: CASSPLGDLNTKAFF.

The V and J genes are TRBV18 and TRBJ2-2, with TRBD2 matching 7 bases. CDR1 is KGHSH, CDR2 LQKENI, per germline. J lost 5 bases, V lost 4 bases, and 10 bases had no gene match. The CDR3 runs to 16 residues. The CDR3 coding sequence is TGTGCCAGCTCACGCTCTAGCGGAGCGTGGACCGGGGAGCTGTTTTTT. Protein sequence: CASSRSSGAWTGELFF.

The rearrangement links TRBV7-2 to TRBJ2-5, with 12 nucleotides matching TRBD1. The V gene's germline CDR1 is SGHTA and CDR2 FQGNSA. Trimming removed 5 bases from V and 5 bases from J; junction bases left unmatched: 9. The CDR3 consists of 16 residues. CDR3 region: CASSQQGTGGFETQYF. The CDR3 nucleotides are TGTGCCAGCAGCCAACAAGGGACAGGGGGCTTCGAGACCCAGTACTTC. The full variable domain, its missing parts supplied by reference TRBV7-2 and TRBJ2-5, is GAGVSQSPSNKVTEKGKDVELRCDPISGHTALYWYRQSLGQGLEFLIYFQGNSAPDKSGLPSDRFSAERTGGSVSTLTIQRTQQEDSAVYLCASSQQGTGGFETQYFGPGTRLLVL.

As regards this clone: The identical CDR3 is also encoded by other nucleotide sequences in the sample. The chain uses TRBV9 and TRBJ1-3, with D uncertain. V was clipped by 0 bases and J by 0 bases, with 4 bases between them. CDR1 and CDR2 from the germline V gene are SGDLS and YYNGEE. The CDR3 runs 14 residues. This CDR3 is CASSVGASGNTIYF. The CDR3 nucleotides read TGTGCCAGCAGCGTAGGAGCCTCTGGAAACACCATATATTTT.

A note on this clone: This specimen includes other DNA sequences encoding the same CDR3. The chain uses TRBV28 and TRBJ1-5; possibly TRBD1 for D (6 bases). Per the germline V gene, CDR1 is MDHEN and CDR2 is SYDVKM. Between the trimmed V and J ends, which lost 5 bases and 0 bases, there was a span of 11 bases. The CDR3 length is 15 residues. The CDR3: CASSLGGNSNQPQHF. The DNA for the CDR3 is TGTGCCAGCAGTCTAGGGGGAAATAGCAATCAGCCCCAGCATTTT.

The rearrangement joins TRBV18 to TRBJ2-1, with 11 bases fitting TRBD2. Germline V gives CDR1 KGHSH, CDR2 LQKENI. V lost 6 bases, J lost 8 bases, and 18 bases stayed unmatched. The CDR3 extends over 18 amino acids. The CDR3 coding sequence is TGTGCCAGCTCTTCAACACAGCTAGCGGGAGGAGGGTTCCATGAGCAGTTCTTC. Protein product: CASSSTQLAGGGFHEQFF.

This clone was found once. The genes are TRBV28 and TRBJ2-7; D remains unclear. CDR3 length: 12 amino acids. V was shortened by 7 bases and J by 1 base, with 8 bases between the two germline ends. The V gene's germline CDR1 is MDHEN and CDR2 SYDVKM. The CDR3 region is CASTGSSYEQYF. The CDR3 nucleotides read TGTGCCAGCACCGGCAGTTCCTACGAGCAGTACTTC.